This entry describes one TCR beta chain. The data derive from a study of control samples from healthy donors and cancer patients. Data came from immunoSEQ multiplex PCR; TCRdb stores just in-frame clones and leaves some out. Altogether 110,000 or so clones are present, approximately 87% being singletons, with the ten largest covering 9% to 14%. Germline V gives CDR1 SGHDN, CDR2 FVKESK. Trimming pared 5 bases from V and 5 bases from J, leaving 9 bases between. The CDR3 is 12 amino acids. The clonotype comes from a man aged 30 to 39 in good health. Sequencing was carried out using blood. This chain uses TRBV14 with TRBJ1-1, with D unclear. Written as DNA, the CDR3 is TGTGCCAGCAGCTTTGGGAGGACTGAAGCTTTCTTT. It translates to CASSFGRTEAFF. The full variable domain, completed using reference TRBV14 and TRBJ1-1, is EAGVTQFPSHSVIEKGQTVTLRCDPISGHDNLYWYRRVMGKEIKFLLHFVKESKQDESGMPNNRFLAERTGGTYSTLKVQPAELEDSGVYFCASSFGRTEAFFGQGTRLTVV.